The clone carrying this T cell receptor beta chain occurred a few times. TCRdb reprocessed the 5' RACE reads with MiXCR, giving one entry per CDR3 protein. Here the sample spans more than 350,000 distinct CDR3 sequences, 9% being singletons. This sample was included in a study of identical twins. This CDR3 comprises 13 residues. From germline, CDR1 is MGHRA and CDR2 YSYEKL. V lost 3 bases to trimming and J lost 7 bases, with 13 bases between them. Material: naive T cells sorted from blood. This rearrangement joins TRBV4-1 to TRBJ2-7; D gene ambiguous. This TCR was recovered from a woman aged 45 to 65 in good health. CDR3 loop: CASSQSLVLEQYF. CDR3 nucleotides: TGCGCCAGCAGCCAGAGCCTAGTCTTGGAGCAGTACTTC.